This T cell receptor (beta chain) was obtained from a study of control samples from healthy donors and cancer patients. Profiling relied on immunoSEQ multiplex PCR, and the TCRdb table lists in-frame clones only, not all of them. The sample includes under 65,000 clones, 70% to 90% seen only once; the top ten take roughly 12%. Looked up from germline, CDR1 is SGHDT and CDR2 is YYEEEE. The CDR3 runs to 15 residues. V lost 6 bases, J lost 2 bases, and 8 bases stayed unmatched. This sequence originates from a woman aged 55-69 years with lung cancer. Sequencing was done on a sample of PBMCs. J is TRBJ2-3 and V is TRBV5-6, with 8 bases fitting TRBD1. Here the CDR3 DNA reads TGTGCCAGCAAAATCGGACAGGGAACCACAGATACGCAGTATTTT. Residues: CASKIGQGTTDTQYF.